This T cell receptor beta chain was identified during a study of technical replicates of blood from a handful of donors. Sequencing was performed with immunoSEQ multiplex PCR; in TCRdb, only in-frame clones are kept and a portion is missing. Here the sample spans tens of thousands of clones, about nine tenths being singletons. The CDR3 length is 16 residues. Germline-derived CDR1 and CDR2 are ENHRY and SYGVKD. V lost 0 bases and J 7 bases, leaving 15 bases between the germline ends. The TCR originated in a human donor in good health. Some clones in this sample may be carry-over from other donors' samples. This chain joins TRBV10-3 and TRBJ1-4; unclear D gene. Sequencing was performed on T cells isolated from PBMCs. CDR3 in amino acids: CAISESAGRRAEKLFF. CDR3 sequence (DNA): TGTGCCATCAGTGAGTCAGCGGGCAGGAGAGCTGAAAAACTGTTTTTT.